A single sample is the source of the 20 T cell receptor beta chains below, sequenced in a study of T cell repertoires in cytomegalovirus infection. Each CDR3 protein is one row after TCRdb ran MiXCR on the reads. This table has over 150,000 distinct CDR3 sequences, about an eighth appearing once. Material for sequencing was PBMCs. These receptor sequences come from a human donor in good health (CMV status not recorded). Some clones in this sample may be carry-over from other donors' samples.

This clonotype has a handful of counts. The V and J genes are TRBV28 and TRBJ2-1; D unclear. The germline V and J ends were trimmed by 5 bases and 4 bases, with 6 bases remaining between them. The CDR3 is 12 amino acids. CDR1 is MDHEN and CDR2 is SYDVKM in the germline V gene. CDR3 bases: TGTGCCAGCAGTGAACTATACAATGAGCAGTTCTTC. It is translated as CASSELYNEQFF.

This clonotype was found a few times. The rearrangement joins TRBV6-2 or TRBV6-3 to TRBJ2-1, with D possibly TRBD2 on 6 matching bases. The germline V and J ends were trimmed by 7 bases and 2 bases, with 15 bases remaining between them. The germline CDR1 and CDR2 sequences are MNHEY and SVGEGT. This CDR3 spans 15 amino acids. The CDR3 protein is CASTNRTMPYNEQFF. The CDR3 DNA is TGTGCCAGCACTAATCGGACTATGCCCTACAATGAGCAGTTCTTC.

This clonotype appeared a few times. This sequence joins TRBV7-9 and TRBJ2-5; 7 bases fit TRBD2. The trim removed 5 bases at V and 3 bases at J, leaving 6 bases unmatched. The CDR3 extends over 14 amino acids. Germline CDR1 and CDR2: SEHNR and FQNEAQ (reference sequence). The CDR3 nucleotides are TGTGCCAGCAGCCTTCGCGGACTAGAAGAGACCCAGTACTTC. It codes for CASSLRGLEETQYF. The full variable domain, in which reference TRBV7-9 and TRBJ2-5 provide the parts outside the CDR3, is DTGVSQNPRHKITKRGQNVTFRCDPISEHNRLYWYRQTLGQGPEFLTYFQNEAQLEKSRLLSDRFSAERPKGSFSTLEIQRTEQGDSAMYLCASSLRGLEETQYFGPGTRLLVL.

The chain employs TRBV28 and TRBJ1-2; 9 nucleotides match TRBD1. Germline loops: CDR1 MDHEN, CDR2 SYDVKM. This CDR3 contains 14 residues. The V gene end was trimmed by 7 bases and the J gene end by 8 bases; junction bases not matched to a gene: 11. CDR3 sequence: CASNPGQGLGGYTF. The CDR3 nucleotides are TGTGCCAGCAACCCGGGACAGGGACTCGGGGGCTACACCTTC.

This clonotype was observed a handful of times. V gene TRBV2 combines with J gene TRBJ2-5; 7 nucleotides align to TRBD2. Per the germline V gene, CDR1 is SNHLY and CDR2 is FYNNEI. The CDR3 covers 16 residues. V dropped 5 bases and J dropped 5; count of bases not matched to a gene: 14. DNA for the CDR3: TGTGCCAGCAGTTCCTTAAGGGGAGGGTCCTGGGAGACCCAGTACTTC. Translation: CASSSLRGGSWETQYF.

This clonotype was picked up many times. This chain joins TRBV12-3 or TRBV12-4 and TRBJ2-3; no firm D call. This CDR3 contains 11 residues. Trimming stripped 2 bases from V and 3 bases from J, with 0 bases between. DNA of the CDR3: TGTGCCAGCAGTTTAACAGATACGCAGTATTTT. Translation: CASSLTDTQYF.

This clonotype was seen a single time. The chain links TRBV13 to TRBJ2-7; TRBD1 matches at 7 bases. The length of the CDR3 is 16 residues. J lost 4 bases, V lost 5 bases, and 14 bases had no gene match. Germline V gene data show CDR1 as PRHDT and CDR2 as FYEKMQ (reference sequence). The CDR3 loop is CASSRRQGTFQYEQYF. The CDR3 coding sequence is TGTGCCAGCAGCCGCCGACAGGGAACGTTCCAGTACGAGCAGTACTTC.

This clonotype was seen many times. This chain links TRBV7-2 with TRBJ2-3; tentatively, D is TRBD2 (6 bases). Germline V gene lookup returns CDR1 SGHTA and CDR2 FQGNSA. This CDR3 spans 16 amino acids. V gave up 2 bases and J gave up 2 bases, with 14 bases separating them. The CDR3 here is CASSLRMGGATDTQYF. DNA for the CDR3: TGTGCCAGCAGCTTAAGGATGGGAGGAGCCACAGATACGCAGTATTTT.

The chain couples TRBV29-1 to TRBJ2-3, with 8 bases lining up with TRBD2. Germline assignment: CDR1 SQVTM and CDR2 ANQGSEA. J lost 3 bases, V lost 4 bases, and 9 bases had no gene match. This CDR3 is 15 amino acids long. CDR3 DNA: TGCAGCGTTGTCCTCCTCGGGGGGGGGACAGATACGCAGTATTTT. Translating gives CSVVLLGGGTDTQYF.

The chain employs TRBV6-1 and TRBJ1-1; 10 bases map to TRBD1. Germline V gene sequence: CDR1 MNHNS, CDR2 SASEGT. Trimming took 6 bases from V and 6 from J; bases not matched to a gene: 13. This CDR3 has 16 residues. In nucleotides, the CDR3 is TGTGCCAGCAGCCACCGGGACAGGGGCCTCACGGCTGAAGCTTTCTTT. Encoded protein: CASSHRDRGLTAEAFF.

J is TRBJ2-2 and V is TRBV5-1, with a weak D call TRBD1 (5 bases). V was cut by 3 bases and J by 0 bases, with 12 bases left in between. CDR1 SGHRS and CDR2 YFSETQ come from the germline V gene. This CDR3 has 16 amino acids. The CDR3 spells CASSSQGVSNTGELFF. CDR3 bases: TGCGCCAGCAGCTCCCAAGGGGTTTCGAACACCGGGGAGCTGTTTTTT.

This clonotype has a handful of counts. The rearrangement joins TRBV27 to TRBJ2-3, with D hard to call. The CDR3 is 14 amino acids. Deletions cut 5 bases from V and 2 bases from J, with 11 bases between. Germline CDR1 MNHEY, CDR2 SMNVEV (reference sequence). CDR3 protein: CASSPVSTTDTQYF. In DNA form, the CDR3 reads TGTGCCAGCAGTCCTGTTTCCACCACAGATACGCAGTATTTT.

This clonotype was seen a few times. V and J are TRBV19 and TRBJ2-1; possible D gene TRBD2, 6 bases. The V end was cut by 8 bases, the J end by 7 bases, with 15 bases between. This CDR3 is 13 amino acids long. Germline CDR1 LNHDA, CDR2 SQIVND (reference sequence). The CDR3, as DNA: TGTGCCAGTGGGAGGCGGGCTTCGAATGAGCAGTTCTTC. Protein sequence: CASGRRASNEQFF.

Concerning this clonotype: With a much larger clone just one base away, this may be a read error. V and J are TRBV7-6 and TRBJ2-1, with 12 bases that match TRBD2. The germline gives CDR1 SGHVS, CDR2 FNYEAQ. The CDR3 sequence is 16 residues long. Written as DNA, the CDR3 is TGTGCCAACAGCCCTCGGACTAGCGGGATCTACAATGAGCAGTTCTTC. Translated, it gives CANSPRTSGIYNEQFF.

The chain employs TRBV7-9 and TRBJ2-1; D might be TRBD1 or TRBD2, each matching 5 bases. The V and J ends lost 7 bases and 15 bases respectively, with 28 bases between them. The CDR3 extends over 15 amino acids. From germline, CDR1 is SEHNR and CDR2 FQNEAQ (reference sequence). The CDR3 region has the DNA TGTGCCAGCATCGATGCCGGGACCAAGGCCGACTCGTGGTTCTTC. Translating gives CASIDAGTKADSWFF.

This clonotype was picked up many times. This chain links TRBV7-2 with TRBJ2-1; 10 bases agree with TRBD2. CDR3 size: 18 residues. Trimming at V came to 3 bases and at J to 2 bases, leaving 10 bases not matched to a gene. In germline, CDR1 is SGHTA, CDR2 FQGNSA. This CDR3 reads CASSLPLAGSLTYNEQFF. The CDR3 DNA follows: TGTGCCAGCAGCTTGCCACTAGCGGGGAGCTTAACCTACAATGAGCAGTTCTTC.

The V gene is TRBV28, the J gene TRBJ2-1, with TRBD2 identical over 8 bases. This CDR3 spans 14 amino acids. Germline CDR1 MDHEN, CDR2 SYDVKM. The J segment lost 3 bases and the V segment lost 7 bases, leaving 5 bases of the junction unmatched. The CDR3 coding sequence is TGTGCCAGCACCCGAAGCGGGAGCTACAATGAGCAGTTCTTC. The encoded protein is CASTRSGSYNEQFF.

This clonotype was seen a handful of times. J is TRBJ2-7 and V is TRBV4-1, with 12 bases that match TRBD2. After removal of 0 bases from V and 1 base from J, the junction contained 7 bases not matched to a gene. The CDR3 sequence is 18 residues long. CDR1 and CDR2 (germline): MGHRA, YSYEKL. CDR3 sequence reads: CASSQEIPLAGGSYEQYF. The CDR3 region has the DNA TGCGCCAGCAGCCAAGAGATACCACTAGCGGGGGGTTCCTACGAGCAGTACTTC.

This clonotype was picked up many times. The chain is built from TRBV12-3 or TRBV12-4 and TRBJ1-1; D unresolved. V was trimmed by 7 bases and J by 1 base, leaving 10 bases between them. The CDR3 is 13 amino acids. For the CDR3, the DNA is TGTGCCAGCACGGTTCGGGCGAACACTGAAGCTTTCTTT. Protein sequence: CASTVRANTEAFF.

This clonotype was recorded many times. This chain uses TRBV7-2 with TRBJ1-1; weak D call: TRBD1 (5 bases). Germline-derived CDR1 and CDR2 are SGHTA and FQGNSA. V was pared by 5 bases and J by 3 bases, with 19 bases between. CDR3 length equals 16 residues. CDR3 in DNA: TGTGCCAGCAGCCCCACCGGGGTGAGGGACCACACTGAAGCTTTCTTT. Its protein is CASSPTGVRDHTEAFF.